The 31 T cell receptor beta chains in this list originate from one sample, sequenced in a study of shared clonotypes between healthy human individuals. Repertoires were generated with immunoSEQ multiplex PCR, while TCRdb's copy carries only in-frame clones and drops some. The table includes about 2.5 million clones, roughly 92% detected once. The sequenced material came from naive CD4+ T cells from PBMCs. Documented subset: CD45RA+ positively selected. Source of these receptors: a man in his late teens or twenties in good health. Some clones in this sample may be carry-over from other donors' samples.

The rearrangement joins TRBV5-5 to TRBJ1-5; D is unclear. This CDR3 region has 14 residues. The V and J ends lost 4 bases and 3 bases respectively, with 11 bases between them. Germline V gene sequence: CDR1 SGHKS, CDR2 YYEKEE (reference sequence). CDR3 protein: CASSPTVNNQPQHF. As DNA, the CDR3 is TGTGCCAGCAGCCCCACAGTAAACAATCAGCCCCAGCATTTT.

The CDR3 DNA reads TGTGCCAGCAGCCGGGACAGACCTCCCGTGGAGCAGTACTTC. It codes for CASSRDRPPVEQYF. The chain combines TRBV2 with TRBJ2-7, with TRBD1 matching over 7 bases. The J segment lost 7 bases and the V segment lost 6 bases, leaving 12 bases of the junction unmatched. Germline V gene sequence: CDR1 SNHLY, CDR2 FYNNEI. The CDR3 runs to 14 residues.

The chain is built from TRBV5-1 and TRBJ1-1; D is ambiguous. Trimming removed 2 bases from V and 2 bases from J, with 13 bases in between. Germline loops: CDR1 SGHRS, CDR2 YFSETQ. This CDR3 is 15 amino acids long. The CDR3, as DNA: TGCGCCAGCAGCTTACTAGGTTTGGGAAACACTGAAGCTTTCTTT. Translation gives CASSLLGLGNTEAFF. The full variable domain, rest sourced from reference TRBV5-1 and TRBJ1-1, is KAGVTQTPRYLIKTRGQQVTLSCSPISGHRSVSWYQQTPGQGLQFLFEYFSETQRNKGNFPGRFSGRQFSNSRSEMNVSTLELGDSALYLCASSLLGLGNTEAFFGQGTRLTVV.

The genes are TRBV5-6 and TRBJ1-2, with D maybe TRBD1 (5 bases). Germline lookup yields CDR1 SGHDT and CDR2 YYEEEE. V was cut by 3 bases and J by 8 bases, with 17 bases left in between. CDR3 length: 14 amino acids. This CDR3 reads CASSYGGPSKGYTF. The CDR3 DNA follows: TGTGCCAGCAGCTATGGGGGACCCTCGAAAGGCTACACCTTC. Looking up the rest from reference TRBV5-6 and TRBJ1-2 gives the full variable domain: DAGVTQSPTHLIKTRGQQVTLRCSPKSGHDTVSWYQQALGQGPQFIFQYYEEEERQRGNFPDRFSGHQFPNYSSELNVNALLLGDSALYLCASSYGGPSKGYTFGSGTRLTVV.

This clone showed up just once. The rearrangement uses TRBV6-6 and TRBJ2-7; TRBD1 aligns across 8 bases. Germline values: CDR1 MNHNY, CDR2 SVGAGI (reference sequence). CDR3 length equals 15 residues. V dropped 5 bases and J dropped 4; count of bases not matched to a gene: 10. The CDR3 region is CASSRGQGGFYEQYF. The DNA for the CDR3 is TGTGCCAGCAGTAGAGGACAGGGTGGGTTTTACGAGCAGTACTTC.

The J gene is TRBJ1-2, the V gene TRBV6-6, with D possibly being TRBD1 (6 bases). Deletions cut 2 bases from V and 5 bases from J, with 9 bases between. The CDR3 loop spans 13 amino acids. Germline V lookup: CDR1 MNHNY, CDR2 SVGAGI (reference sequence). CDR3 in DNA: TGTGCCAGCAGTTACGACCAGGGGTATGGCTACACCTTC. It is translated as CASSYDQGYGYTF.

This clone was found a few times. The V call is TRBV2, the J call TRBJ1-1, with D possibly being TRBD1 (6 bases). There are 13 residues in the CDR3. Trimming removed 6 bases at V and 2 bases at J, with 10 bases between. Germline CDR1 SNHLY, CDR2 FYNNEI. DNA of the CDR3: TGTGCCAGCAGGACAGGAATTAACACTGAAGCTTTCTTT. Its translation is CASRTGINTEAFF.

The J gene is TRBJ2-3, the V gene TRBV5-4; D ambiguous. There are 12 residues in the CDR3. V lost 4 bases and J 4 bases, leaving 7 bases between the germline ends. Germline V gene lookup returns CDR1 SGHNT and CDR2 YYREEE (reference sequence). The CDR3 DNA is TGTGCCAGCAGCATCCTCCCAGATACGCAGTATTTT. It encodes CASSILPDTQYF.

This chain joins TRBV27 and TRBJ2-2; D is perhaps TRBD1 (5 bases). V lost 7 bases, J lost 5 bases, and 17 bases lay in between. The germline V gene has CDR1 MNHEY and CDR2 SMNVEV (reference sequence). This CDR3 region has 15 residues. This CDR3 is CASTSSRVSTGELFF. The DNA of the CDR3 is TGTGCCAGCACCAGCTCCAGGGTTTCTACCGGGGAGCTGTTTTTT.

The rearrangement links TRBV5-6 to TRBJ2-3, with 10 bases fitting TRBD1. The length of the CDR3 is 15 residues. With 4 bases clipped from V and 4 bases from J, the junction kept 6 bases outside the gene matches. Germline lookup yields CDR1 SGHDT and CDR2 YYEEEE. CDR3 DNA: TGTGCCAGCAGCCCCGACAGGGGGCGCCCAGATACGCAGTATTTT. This codes for CASSPDRGRPDTQYF.

This clone was observed once. Additional DNA sequences in this sample encode the identical CDR3. This sequence joins TRBV5-1 and TRBJ2-2; D uncertain. The germline V gene has CDR1 SGHRS and CDR2 YFSETQ. The CDR3 spans 16 residues. V was shortened by 0 bases and J by 3 bases, with 12 bases between the two germline ends. Here the CDR3 reads CASSLVPGSDTGELFF. Here the CDR3 DNA reads TGCGCCAGCAGCTTGGTCCCCGGGTCGGACACCGGGGAGCTGTTTTTT.

V and J are TRBV28 and TRBJ1-4, with TRBD1 matching over 7 bases. The junction had 13 bases not matched to a gene; V was cut back by 2 bases and J by 13 bases. The CDR3 consists of 15 residues. Germline V CDR1 and CDR2: MDHEN, SYDVKM. CDR3 bases: TGTGCCAGCAGTTTAGGGACCCCGGGGGGACAGCGACTGTTTTTT. The encoded protein is CASSLGTPGGQRLFF.

About this clone: Here the CDR3 omits its conserved ending phenylalanine or tryptophan, so a read error is the likely source. The DNA is left out, because the CDR3 cannot be placed on it with certainty; the CDR3 is given as TCRdb lists it. This chain links TRBV5-8 with TRBJ1-4. The CDR3 contains 11 residues when both ends are counted. Germline assignment: CDR1 SGHTS and CDR2 YDEGEE. CDR3 protein: CASSLLLTPSM.

The CDR3 is CASSWGTGPPNYGYTF. CDR3 coding DNA: TGTGCCAGCAGCTGGGGAACAGGGCCCCCTAACTATGGCTACACCTTC. The V and J genes are TRBV5-8 and TRBJ1-2; the D gene is possibly TRBD1 (6 bases). This CDR3 region has 16 residues. V was cut by 3 bases and J by 0 bases, with 15 bases left in between. In germline, CDR1 is SGHTS, CDR2 YDEGEE. Filled out from reference TRBV5-8 and TRBJ1-2, the complete variable domain reads EAGVTQSPTHLIKTRGQQATLRCSPISGHTSVYWYQQALGLGLQFLLWYDEGEERNRGNFPPRFSGRQFPNYSSELNVNALELEDSALYLCASSWGTGPPNYGYTFGSGTRLTVV.

The chain combines TRBV2 with TRBJ2-5, with a weak D call TRBD2 (5 bases). Germline assignment: CDR1 SNHLY and CDR2 FYNNEI. This CDR3 has 15 residues. V was trimmed by 6 bases and J by 5 bases, leaving 19 bases between them. The DNA for the CDR3 is TGTGCCAGCAGCGATCCCTCTAGCTTGAGGGAGACCCAGTACTTC. Translation gives CASSDPSSLRETQYF.

The J gene is TRBJ2-7, the V gene TRBV7-2; D unclear. V was cut by 3 bases and J by 6 bases, with 9 bases left in between. CDR3 length equals 12 residues. CDR1 SGHTA and CDR2 FQGNSA come from the germline V gene. DNA for the CDR3: TGTGCCAGCAGCTTGTACGGGCGCGAGCAGTACTTC. Protein: CASSLYGREQYF.

This clone appeared once. J is TRBJ2-5 and V is TRBV19; TRBD1 might be the D (5 bases). V gave up 1 base and J gave up 1 base, with 10 bases separating them. The length of the CDR3 is 15 residues. In germline, CDR1 is LNHDA, CDR2 SQIVND (reference sequence). The CDR3 protein is CASSIVSGSQETQYF. CDR3 nucleotide sequence: TGTGCCAGTAGTATAGTTTCAGGGTCCCAAGAGACCCAGTACTTC.

The rearrangement links TRBV18 to TRBJ2-3; TRBD2 matches at 10 bases. CDR1 is KGHSH and CDR2 is LQKENI in the germline V gene. The CDR3 is made up of 16 amino acids. With V trimmed by 6 bases and J by 4 bases, 10 bases remained unmatched. The DNA of the CDR3 is TGTGCCAGCTCCCGGGGAGCGGGAGGGCCCTCAGATACGCAGTATTTT. Translation: CASSRGAGGPSDTQYF.

About this clone itself: Other DNA sequences in this specimen translate into the identical CDR3. V and J are TRBV28 and TRBJ1-5; D not resolved. Germline CDR1 is MDHEN and CDR2 is SYDVKM. V was shortened by 3 bases and J by 1 base, with 7 bases between the two germline ends. The CDR3 sequence is 14 residues long. The CDR3 loop is CASSFGGSNQPQHF. The CDR3 DNA reads TGTGCCAGCAGTTTCGGAGGAAGCAATCAGCCCCAGCATTTT.

This sequence joins TRBV21-1 and TRBJ2-6; whether TRBD1, the table's D call, matches the DNA was not checked. TRBV21-1 is labeled a pseudogene. The CDR3 has 17 residues. This chain's CDR3 is CATPPGQGATGANVLTF. CDR3 DNA sequence: TGTGCCACCCCACCAGGACAGGGGGCAACTGGGGCCAACGTCCTGACTTTC.

The chain links TRBV5-1 to TRBJ2-5; TRBD2 is a possible D gene (5 bases). Germline values: CDR1 SGHRS, CDR2 YFSETQ. This CDR3 contains 15 residues. V dropped 0 bases and J dropped 7 bases, with 16 bases sitting between them. This CDR3 reads CASSLEGLRGGTQYF. CDR3 nucleotide sequence: TGCGCCAGCAGCTTGGAAGGCCTGAGAGGAGGGACCCAGTACTTC.

The rearrangement uses TRBV5-1 and TRBJ1-2; D unclear. The CDR3 is 14 residues long. V gave up 4 bases and J gave up 8 bases, with 18 bases separating them. Germline V gives CDR1 SGHRS, CDR2 YFSETQ. This CDR3 is CASSLDTVSPGYTF. The DNA of the CDR3 is TGCGCCAGCAGCCTTGATACAGTGTCTCCGGGCTACACCTTC.

The chain uses TRBV19 and TRBJ1-4; 7 bases are shared with TRBD1. The CDR3 spans 14 residues. Germline-derived CDR1 and CDR2 are LNHDA and SQIVND (reference sequence). V dropped 5 bases and J dropped 5; count of bases not matched to a gene: 5. The CDR3 DNA is TGTGCCAGTAGTTGGGACAGACAAAATGAAAAACTGTTTTTT. It encodes CASSWDRQNEKLFF. The full variable domain, in which reference TRBV19 and TRBJ1-4 provide the parts outside the CDR3, is DGGITQSPKYLFRKEGQNVTLSCEQNLNHDAMYWYRQDPGQGLRLIYYSQIVNDFQKGDIAEGYSVSREKKESFPLTVTSAQKNPTAFYLCASSWDRQNEKLFFGSGTQLSVL.

This chain links TRBV5-1 with TRBJ2-1; 10 bases line up with TRBD2. Germline CDR1 and CDR2: SGHRS and YFSETQ. CDR3 length: 19 residues. The trim removed 3 bases at V and 5 bases at J, leaving 17 bases unmatched. CDR3 protein: CASSYDLAGVVRSNNEQFF. CDR3 nucleotide sequence: TGCGCCAGCAGCTACGACCTAGCGGGAGTTGTGAGGAGCAACAATGAGCAGTTCTTC.

The sample holds one count of this clone. The chain has TRBV5-4 and TRBJ2-7; unclear D gene. Deletions cut 3 bases from V and 3 bases from J, with 7 bases between. The CDR3 runs to 12 residues. Germline CDR1 is SGHNT and CDR2 is YYREEE (reference sequence). The DNA of the CDR3 is TGTGCCAGCAGCTGGGGAAACTACGAGCAGTACTTC. It translates to CASSWGNYEQYF. Looking up the rest from reference TRBV5-4 and TRBJ2-7 gives the full variable domain: ETGVTQSPTHLIKTRGQQVTLRCSSQSGHNTVSWYQQALGQGPQFIFQYYREEENGRGNFPPRFSGLQFPNYSSELNVNALELDDSALYLCASSWGNYEQYFGPGTRLTVT.

CDR3 DNA sequence: TGTGCCAGCAGTGCCACCCGAGACAGCTATGGCTACACCTTC. It specifies CASSATRDSYGYTF. The chain combines TRBV6-5 with TRBJ1-2; TRBD1 is a possible D gene (5 bases). Trimming shortened V by 5 bases and J by 4 bases, and 14 bases separated the two germline ends. CDR1 is MNHEY and CDR2 is SVGAGI in the germline V gene. There are 14 residues in the CDR3.

V gene TRBV5-1 combines with J gene TRBJ1-2; D perhaps matches TRBD1 (5 bases). CDR1 and CDR2 (germline): SGHRS, YFSETQ. The length of the CDR3 is 15 residues. The V and J ends lost 3 bases and 4 bases respectively, with 16 bases between them. The CDR3 nucleotides read TGCGCCAGCAGCTCAACCACGGGACCGCTCTATGGCTACACCTTC. This translates into CASSSTTGPLYGYTF.

The rearrangement links TRBV11-2 to TRBJ1-1; weak D call: TRBD1 (5 bases). V lost 4 bases, J lost 7 bases, and 16 bases lay in between. Germline CDR1 reads SGHAT; CDR2 reads FQNNGV. The CDR3 sequence is 14 residues long. As DNA, the CDR3 is TGTGCCAGCAGCTCGGTGGTGGGGGGAAGTGAAGCTTTCTTT. Amino acid sequence: CASSSVVGGSEAFF.

The V gene is TRBV30, the J gene TRBJ2-3, with a weak D call TRBD1 (7 bases). The CDR3 has 14 residues. Germline-derived CDR1 and CDR2 are GTSNPN and SVGIG (reference sequence). Trimming took off 4 bases at V and 3 bases at J, with 14 bases between the two ends. This CDR3 is CAWIAGQPTDTQYF. The CDR3 region has the DNA TGTGCCTGGATTGCGGGACAGCCGACAGATACGCAGTATTTT.

The CDR3 reads CASSLAVQSKLFF. In DNA, the CDR3 is TGTGCCAGCAGCTTAGCGGTACAGTCTAAACTGTTTTTT. The chain combines TRBV7-2 with TRBJ1-4, with D hard to call. Trimming shortened V by 0 bases and J by 11 bases, and 10 bases separated the two germline ends. Germline V gives CDR1 SGHTA, CDR2 FQGNSA. This CDR3 has 13 residues.

There are a few counts of this clone. V gene TRBV7-2 combines with J gene TRBJ1-5; the D is unclear. The CDR3 extends over 12 amino acids. Trimming took off 8 bases at V and 0 bases at J, with 5 bases between the two ends. Germline-derived CDR1 and CDR2 are SGHTA and FQGNSA. The CDR3: CASSHSNQPQHF. The CDR3 DNA reads as TGTGCCAGCTCCCATAGCAATCAGCCCCAGCATTTT.